This T cell receptor beta chain derives from a study of blood T cell repertoires in COVID-19. Study at large: T cells, B-cell-depleted T cells, or PBMCs supplied cDNA or gDNA.

Germline CDR1 is MNHNY and CDR2 is SVGAGI (reference sequence). The CDR3 length is 14 residues. With 6 bases clipped from V and 3 bases from J, the junction kept 5 bases outside the gene matches. The repertoire was sequenced with immunoSEQ multiplex PCR; TCRdb's copy has only in-frame clones and lacks some. The repertoire holds around 190,000 clones, with roughly 85% as singletons. The origin of this receptor is a woman in her sixties with acute or convalescent COVID-19. The sample comprised peripheral blood. The rearrangement links TRBV6-6 to TRBJ2-1, with TRBD2 matching over 7 bases. The CDR3 DNA reads as TGTGCCAGCAGCCGCGCGGGGGTCTACAATGAGCAGTTCTTC. It translates to CASSRAGVYNEQFF.